This T cell receptor beta chain was identified in a study of CD8 T cells in Susac syndrome. General study points: The study's TCR sequencing and HLA analysis covered a relatively small number of individuals, and the study acknowledged this.

The authors reverse transcribed about 0.5 to 1 ug RNA with random hexamers. TCRdb reanalysed the immunoSEQ multiplex PCR reads using MiXCR and keeps one entry per CDR3 protein. This sample yields roughly 130,000 distinct CDR3 sequences, of which approximately 94% are seen a single time; around 0.12% belongs to the top ten. The multiple sclerosis controls were treatment-naive patients affected by stable or active relapsing-remitting disease. Turning to this clonotype: Its antigen remains unknown.

The CDR3 spans 14 residues. V shed 1 base and J shed 5 bases, with 11 bases lying between them. Germline V gives CDR1 LGHDT, CDR2 YNNKEL (reference sequence). This chain connects TRBV3-1 to TRBJ1-1; D remains unclear. The TCR was taken from a human donor with multiple sclerosis. The sample taken for sequencing was CD4+ T cells from PBMCs. The chain's CDR3 is CASSQGHGRTEAFF. The CDR3 coding sequence is TGTGCCAGCAGCCAAGGGCATGGGAGGACTGAAGCTTTCTTT.